The 29 T cell receptor beta chains below were found in one sample sequenced in a study of long-term antiretroviral therapy in people with HIV. Survey-level immunoSEQ v3.0 assays were run. TCRdb's copy holds only in-frame clones and misses some; the assay was immunoSEQ multiplex PCR. Among roughly 14,000 clones listed, around four fifths were seen once. The sample consisted of unsorted PBMCs, taken 1.8 years before starting antiretroviral therapy. The origin of the receptors is a woman aged 40 to 50 with HIV.

The gene calls are TRBV6-1 and TRBJ2-7; possible D gene TRBD1, 6 bases. The germline V and J ends were trimmed by 0 bases and 4 bases, with 10 bases remaining between them. The length of the CDR3 is 14 residues. Germline lookup yields CDR1 MNHNS and CDR2 SASEGT. CDR3 in amino acids: CASSEAWQGYEQYF. The CDR3 DNA reads as TGTGCCAGCAGTGAAGCGTGGCAGGGGTACGAGCAGTACTTC.

V usage is TRBV5-1 and J usage is TRBJ1-2, with TRBD1 matching 8 bases. The CDR3 is 14 residues long. Per germline, CDR1 SGHRS and CDR2 YFSETQ. V was pared by 3 bases and J by 4 bases, with 5 bases of the junction left unmatched. Written as DNA, the CDR3 is TGCGCCAGCAGCTCCCGGGACAGGTTCTATGGCTACACCTTC. Translation: CASSSRDRFYGYTF.

The rearrangement uses TRBV11-2 and TRBJ2-3; 10 bases agree with TRBD2. Germline V gene data show CDR1 as SGHAT and CDR2 as FQNNGV. V lost 4 bases and J lost 6; bases outside the gene matches: 10. The CDR3 length is 16 residues. The DNA for the CDR3 is TGTGCCAGCAGCTCGGGAGGACTAGCGGTGAGGGATACGCAGTATTTT. Translated: CASSSGGLAVRDTQYF.

The gene calls are TRBV28 and TRBJ2-5; D is tentatively TRBD1 or TRBD2 (7 bases each). The CDR3 length is 15 residues. V was pared by 8 bases and J by 4 bases, with 20 bases between. Germline V CDR1 and CDR2: MDHEN, SYDVKM. The DNA of the CDR3 is TGTGCCAGCCGCCAGGGGGGGCGGGCTGGAGAGACCCAGTACTTC. It codes for CASRQGGRAGETQYF.

The chain is built from TRBV6-1 and TRBJ2-2, with a tentative D call TRBD2 (6 bases). Germline V gives CDR1 MNHNS, CDR2 SASEGT. Between the trimmed V and J ends, which lost 5 bases and 5 bases, there was a span of 9 bases. The CDR3 is 13 residues long. CDR3 in DNA: TGTGCCAGCAGTAATAGCGGTACCGGGGAGCTGTTTTTT. Translated: CASSNSGTGELFF.

The chain carries TRBV7-2 and TRBJ2-5; 7 nucleotides match TRBD1. The junction had 4 bases not matched to a gene; V was cut back by 3 bases and J by 0 bases. Germline V gives CDR1 SGHTA, CDR2 FQGNSA. The CDR3 has 15 amino acids. The CDR3 sequence is CASSFRGKYQETQYF. The CDR3 DNA is TGTGCCAGCAGCTTCAGGGGGAAGTACCAAGAGACCCAGTACTTC.

The CDR3 nucleotides are TGTGCCAGCAGCACTACCGAGAGGGGTTCCTACGAGCAGTACTTC. Translation: CASSTTERGSYEQYF. This chain uses TRBV7-9 with TRBJ2-7; tentatively, D is TRBD1 or TRBD2 (5 bases each). V lost 5 bases, J lost 1 base, and 15 bases lay in between. There are 15 residues in the CDR3. CDR1 and CDR2 from the germline V gene are SEHNR and FQNEAQ (reference sequence).

The chain has TRBV5-1 and TRBJ1-1, with 8 nucleotides matching TRBD1. The CDR3 is 14 residues long. CDR1 and CDR2 from the germline V gene are SGHRS and YFSETQ. With V trimmed by 4 bases and J by 1 base, 3 bases remained unmatched. The CDR3 sequence: CASSPGQANTEAFF. As DNA, the CDR3 is TGCGCCAGCAGCCCGGGACAGGCGAACACTGAAGCTTTCTTT. Combining the CDR3 with reference TRBV5-1 and TRBJ1-1 gives the whole variable domain KAGVTQTPRYLIKTRGQQVTLSCSPISGHRSVSWYQQTPGQGLQFLFEYFSETQRNKGNFPGRFSGRQFSNSRSEMNVSTLELGDSALYLCASSPGQANTEAFFGQGTRLTVV.

The chain is built from TRBV28 and TRBJ2-2, with a tentative D call TRBD1 (5 bases). CDR1 and CDR2 (germline): MDHEN, SYDVKM. CDR3 length: 14 amino acids. V gave up 3 bases and J gave up 3 bases, with 8 bases separating them. The DNA for the CDR3 is TGTGCCAGCAGTTTTGCCAGGGACACCGGGGAGCTGTTTTTT. Amino acid sequence: CASSFARDTGELFF. Drawing the rest from reference TRBV28 and TRBJ2-2, the complete variable domain is DVKVTQSSRYLVKRTGEKVFLECVQDMDHENMFWYRQDPGLGLRLIYFSYDVKMKEKGDIPEGYSVSREKKERFSLILESASTNQTSMYLCASSFARDTGELFFGEGSRLTVL.

V is TRBV6-5 and J is TRBJ1-5, with a possible D match to TRBD1 (6 bases). CDR1 and CDR2 from the germline V gene are MNHEY and SVGAGI. Trimming removed 7 bases from V and 2 bases from J, with 12 bases in between. The CDR3 loop spans 14 amino acids. CDR3: CASKEGGGNQPQHF. In DNA form, the CDR3 reads TGTGCCAGCAAAGAGGGGGGTGGCAATCAGCCCCAGCATTTT.

The rearrangement links TRBV4-1 to TRBJ2-2; tentatively, D is TRBD1 or TRBD2 (5 bases each). Trimming removed 1 base from V and 9 bases from J, with 9 bases in between. Germline-derived CDR1 and CDR2 are MGHRA and YSYEKL. This CDR3 spans 13 amino acids. The CDR3 DNA reads TGCGCCAGCAGCCAAGCGGGACGGCGGGAGCTGTTTTTT. It specifies CASSQAGRRELFF.

The J gene is TRBJ2-3, the V gene TRBV15; D perhaps matches TRBD1 (7 bases). Germline CDR1 LNHNV, CDR2 YYDKDF (reference sequence). CDR3 size: 18 residues. V was pared by 7 bases and J by 0 bases, with 23 bases between. The CDR3 reads CATNSGGQLATSTDTQYF. The CDR3, as DNA: TGTGCCACCAACTCCGGGGGACAGCTAGCCACTAGCACAGATACGCAGTATTTT.

This clone was seen only a few times. The chain couples TRBV7-9 to TRBJ1-2; D perhaps matches TRBD1 (6 bases). This CDR3 region has 14 residues. Trimming removed 5 bases from V and 5 bases from J, with 15 bases in between. The germline CDR1 and CDR2 sequences are SEHNR and FQNEAQ (reference sequence). CDR3 bases: TGTGCCAGCAGCCGGACAGAGTCTTATTATGGCTACACCTTC. Its translation: CASSRTESYYGYTF. Complete variable domain (other parts from reference TRBV7-9 and TRBJ1-2): DTGVSQNPRHKITKRGQNVTFRCDPISEHNRLYWYRQTLGQGPEFLTYFQNEAQLEKSRLLSDRFSAERPKGSFSTLEIQRTEQGDSAMYLCASSRTESYYGYTFGSGTRLTVV.

The chain has TRBV2 and TRBJ2-7; the D call may be TRBD1 or TRBD2 (5 bases each). V was shortened by 4 bases and J by 0 bases, with 22 bases between the two germline ends. The CDR3 contains 18 residues. Germline V gene sequence: CDR1 SNHLY, CDR2 FYNNEI. Here the CDR3 reads CASSVLMFWDPNSYEQYF. The CDR3 nucleotides read TGTGCCAGCAGTGTCCTTATGTTTTGGGACCCAAACTCCTACGAGCAGTACTTC.

This clone was seen a few times. The chain links TRBV14 to TRBJ1-2, with D possibly being TRBD1 (5 bases). There are 15 residues in the CDR3. Germline CDR1 is SGHDN and CDR2 is FVKESK. The germline V and J ends were trimmed by 1 base and 7 bases, with 16 bases remaining between them. The CDR3 DNA sequence: TGTGCCAGCAGCCAAGGAGCAAGGGACCAGCGTGGCTACACCTTC. Translation: CASSQGARDQRGYTF.

This chain joins TRBV27 and TRBJ2-7; 9 positions agree with TRBD2. V shed 6 bases, J shed 4 bases, and the junction held 7 bases outside the gene matches. The CDR3 has 14 residues. The germline gives CDR1 MNHEY, CDR2 SMNVEV (reference sequence). CDR3 DNA sequence: TGTGCCAGCAGGCTAGCGGGAAGTTTTTACGAGCAGTACTTC. Amino acid sequence: CASRLAGSFYEQYF.

J is TRBJ2-3 and V is TRBV6-5; D unresolved. The CDR3 is made up of 13 amino acids. The V and J ends lost 6 bases and 6 bases respectively, with 13 bases between them. From germline, CDR1 is MNHEY and CDR2 SVGAGI. The DNA for the CDR3 is TGTGCCAGCAGCAAGATACGAGCGGATACGCAGTATTTT. Encoded protein: CASSKIRADTQYF.

This clone has just one count. The V and J genes are TRBV7-8 and TRBJ2-1, with 10 bases matching TRBD2. The CDR3 spans 17 residues. The V segment lost 1 base and the J segment 0 bases; nucleotides outside the gene matches: 3. Germline CDR1 reads SGHVS; CDR2 reads FQNEAQ. Here the CDR3 DNA reads TGTGCCAGCAGCTTAGTGGCTAGCGGGAGCTCCTACAATGAGCAGTTCTTC. The encoded protein is CASSLVASGSSYNEQFF.

The chain joins TRBV18 to TRBJ1-3; no clear D gene. The V and J ends lost 5 bases and 3 bases respectively, with 17 bases between them. Germline V gene data show CDR1 as KGHSH and CDR2 as LQKENI. This CDR3 is built from 16 residues. CDR3 sequence: CASSTNADRDGNTIYF. The CDR3 DNA is TGTGCCAGCTCAACGAATGCGGACCGAGATGGAAACACCATATATTTT.

The chain is built from TRBV6-1 and TRBJ2-1; D is undetermined. V was clipped by 6 bases and J by 5 bases, with 17 bases between them. Germline V lookup: CDR1 MNHNS, CDR2 SASEGT. The CDR3 has 15 residues. The CDR3 here is CASSSKAEINNEQFF. The CDR3 coding sequence is TGTGCCAGCAGCTCCAAGGCCGAAATAAACAATGAGCAGTTCTTC.

V gene TRBV10-3 combines with J gene TRBJ2-1, with 8 nucleotides matching TRBD1. CDR1 ENHRY and CDR2 SYGVKD come from the germline V gene. The CDR3 has 13 residues. The J segment lost 5 bases and the V segment lost 6 bases, leaving 3 bases of the junction unmatched. The CDR3 DNA reads as TGTGCCATCAGGGACAGGGTGGACAATGAGCAGTTCTTC. Amino acids: CAIRDRVDNEQFF.

This rearrangement joins TRBV2 to TRBJ2-1; D perhaps matches TRBD1 (6 bases). The germline CDR1 and CDR2 sequences are SNHLY and FYNNEI. The CDR3 runs to 14 residues. The V end lost 4 bases, the J end lost 0 bases, and 7 bases lay between the germline ends. The CDR3 sequence: CASSVDSSYNEQFF. The CDR3 nucleotides are TGTGCCAGCAGTGTGGACAGCTCCTACAATGAGCAGTTCTTC.

This sequence joins TRBV28 and TRBJ1-3; D unclear. The length of the CDR3 is 14 residues. Germline V gene lookup returns CDR1 MDHEN and CDR2 SYDVKM. Trimming took off 3 bases at V and 0 bases at J, with 6 bases between the two ends. DNA of the CDR3: TGTGCCAGCAGTTTGTCCGTCTCTGGAAACACCATATATTTT. Translating gives CASSLSVSGNTIYF.

V gene TRBV19 combines with J gene TRBJ1-4; D ambiguous. The V end was cut by 6 bases, the J end by 5 bases, with 10 bases between. Per germline, CDR1 LNHDA and CDR2 SQIVND (reference sequence). This CDR3 is 13 amino acids long. CDR3 loop: CASRGFENEKLFF. CDR3 coding DNA: TGTGCCAGTAGGGGGTTCGAAAATGAAAAACTGTTTTTT.

This clone was counted only a few times. The chain is built from TRBV9 and TRBJ1-2; the D is unclear. Trimming removed 4 bases from V and 10 bases from J, with 2 bases in between. The length of the CDR3 is 8 residues. CDR1 is SGDLS, CDR2 YYNGEE, per germline. The CDR3 bases are TGTGCCAGCAGCCCCTACACCTTC. It specifies CASSPYTF.

The chain links TRBV19 to TRBJ2-7, with 9 bases fitting TRBD1. This CDR3 region has 14 residues. Looked up from germline, CDR1 is LNHDA and CDR2 is SQIVND (reference sequence). The junction had 5 bases not matched to a gene; V was cut back by 4 bases and J by 4 bases. CDR3 sequence (DNA): TGTGCCAGTAGTACCGGGACAGGGAGATACGAGCAGTACTTC. Its translation: CASSTGTGRYEQYF.

The chain combines TRBV5-6 with TRBJ1-2; 7 bases are a match to TRBD1. Germline V gene sequence: CDR1 SGHDT, CDR2 YYEEEE. CDR3 length: 14 amino acids. V lost 4 bases, J lost 0 bases, and 3 bases stayed unmatched. This CDR3 reads CASSRDRANYGYTF. In nucleotides, the CDR3 is TGTGCCAGCAGCCGGGACAGAGCTAACTATGGCTACACCTTC. The variable domain in full, completed from reference TRBV5-6 and TRBJ1-2, reads DAGVTQSPTHLIKTRGQQVTLRCSPKSGHDTVSWYQQALGQGPQFIFQYYEEEERQRGNFPDRFSGHQFPNYSSELNVNALLLGDSALYLCASSRDRANYGYTFGSGTRLTVV.

The chain links TRBV28 to TRBJ2-5, with no clear D. Trimming removed 5 bases from V and 0 bases from J, with 7 bases in between. CDR1 is MDHEN, CDR2 SYDVKM, per germline. This CDR3 region has 13 residues. The CDR3 DNA is TGTGCCAGCAGTCGGCGGAACCAAGAGACCCAGTACTTC. Translation: CASSRRNQETQYF.

This clone came up once. The chain is built from TRBV5-1 and TRBJ1-1; D uncertain. Trimming shortened V by 0 bases and J by 3 bases, and 6 bases separated the two germline ends. Germline lookup yields CDR1 SGHRS and CDR2 YFSETQ. The CDR3 has 13 amino acids. The DNA of the CDR3 is TGCGCCAGCAGCTTGGACAGATACACTGAAGCTTTCTTT. It yields the protein CASSLDRYTEAFF.